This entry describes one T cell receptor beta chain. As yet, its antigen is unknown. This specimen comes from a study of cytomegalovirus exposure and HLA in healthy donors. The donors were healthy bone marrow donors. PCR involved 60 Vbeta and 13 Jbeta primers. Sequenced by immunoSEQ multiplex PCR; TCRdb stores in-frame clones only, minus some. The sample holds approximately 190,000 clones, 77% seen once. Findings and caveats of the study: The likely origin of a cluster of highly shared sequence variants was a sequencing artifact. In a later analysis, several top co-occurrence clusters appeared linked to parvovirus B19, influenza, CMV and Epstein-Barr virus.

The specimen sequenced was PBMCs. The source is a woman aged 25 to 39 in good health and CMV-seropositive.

The CDR3 sequence is CASSILGGRANYGYTF. The CDR3 coding sequence is TGTGCCAGTAGTATACTTGGGGGCAGAGCTAACTATGGCTACACCTTC. The rearrangement joins TRBV19 to TRBJ1-2; D is perhaps TRBD1 (6 bases). This CDR3 is built from 16 residues. Trimming left V 2 bases short and J 0 bases short, with 13 bases between. The V gene's germline CDR1 is LNHDA and CDR2 SQIVND (reference sequence).